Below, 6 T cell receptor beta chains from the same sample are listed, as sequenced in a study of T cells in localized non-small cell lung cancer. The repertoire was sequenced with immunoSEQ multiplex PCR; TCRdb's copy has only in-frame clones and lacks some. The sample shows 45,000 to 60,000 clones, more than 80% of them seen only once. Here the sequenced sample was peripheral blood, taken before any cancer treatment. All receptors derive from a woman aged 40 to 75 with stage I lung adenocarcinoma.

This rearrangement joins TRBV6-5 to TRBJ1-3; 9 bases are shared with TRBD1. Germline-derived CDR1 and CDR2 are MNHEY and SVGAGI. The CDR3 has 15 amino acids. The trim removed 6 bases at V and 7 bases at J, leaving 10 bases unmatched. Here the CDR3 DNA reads TGTGCCAGCAGGACGGACCGGGACAGGGAGAACACCATATATTTT. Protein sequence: CASRTDRDRENTIYF.

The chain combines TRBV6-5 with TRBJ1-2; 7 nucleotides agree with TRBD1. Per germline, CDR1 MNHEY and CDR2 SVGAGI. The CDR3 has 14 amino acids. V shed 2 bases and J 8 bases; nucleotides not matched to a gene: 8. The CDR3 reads CASSYPGGTNGYTF. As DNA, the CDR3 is TGTGCCAGCAGTTACCCAGGGGGAACCAACGGCTACACCTTC.

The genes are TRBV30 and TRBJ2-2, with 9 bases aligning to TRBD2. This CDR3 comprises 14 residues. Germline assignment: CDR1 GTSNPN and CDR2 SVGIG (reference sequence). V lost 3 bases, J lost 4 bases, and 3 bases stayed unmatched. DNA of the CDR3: TGTGCCTGGAGATCAGCGGGGGGCACCGGGGAGCTGTTTTTT. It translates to CAWRSAGGTGELFF.

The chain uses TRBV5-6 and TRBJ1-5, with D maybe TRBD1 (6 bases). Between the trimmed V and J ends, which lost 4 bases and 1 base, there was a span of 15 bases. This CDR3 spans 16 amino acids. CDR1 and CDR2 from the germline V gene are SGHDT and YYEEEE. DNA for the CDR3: TGTGCCAGCAGCAGAGAACAGGGAGGGAGCAATCAGCCCCAGCATTTT. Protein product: CASSREQGGSNQPQHF.

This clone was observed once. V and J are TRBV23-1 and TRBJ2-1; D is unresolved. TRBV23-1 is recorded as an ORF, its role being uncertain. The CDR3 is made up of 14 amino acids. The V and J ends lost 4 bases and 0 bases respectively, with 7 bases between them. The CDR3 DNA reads TGCGCCAGCAGTCGAAGATTCTCCTACAATGAGCAGTTCTTC. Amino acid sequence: CASSRRFSYNEQFF.

This chain's CDR3 is CASSQILGQGYEQYF. Written as DNA, the CDR3 is TGTGCCAGCAGCCAAATACTAGGACAGGGCTACGAGCAGTACTTC. The chain combines TRBV4-2 with TRBJ2-7; 8 nucleotides agree with TRBD1. This CDR3 is 15 amino acids long. CDR1 and CDR2 from the germline V gene are LGHNA and YNFKEQ. The J segment lost 3 bases and the V segment lost 2 bases, leaving 6 bases of the junction unmatched.